Listed below are T cell receptor beta chains from one sample, sequenced in a study of CD8+CD57+ T cells in acquired aplastic anemia. MiXCR, applied by TCRdb to the reads, yields one record per CDR3 protein. The data contain under 350,000 distinct CDR3 sequences, 45% to 65% of them singletons. Material for sequencing was sorted CD4+, CD8+, or CD8+CD57+ T cells (not recorded which) from PBMCs. The receptors derive from a human donor with aplastic anemia. CDR3s include the opening cysteine and the closing phenylalanine or tryptophan. A D gene is named only where the DNA matches it firmly. Clone size is stated in some rows and not others, as once, few, many or a class when expanded.

v_call: TRBV7-8
d_call: .
clone_size: many
j_call: TRBJ1-3
cdr3_nt: TGTGCCAGCAGCTTAGTGGCAGGGGTAAACTCTGGAAACACCATATATTTT
cdr3_aa: CASSLVAGVNSGNTIYF

v_call: TRBV25-1
d_call: .
clone_size: .
j_call: TRBJ1-3
cdr3_nt: TGTGCCAGCAGTGAATTTAGGGAGGGGAGCACCATATATTTT
cdr3_aa: CASSEFREGSTIYF

v_call: TRBV19
d_call: TRBD1
clone_size: .
j_call: TRBJ2-2
cdr3_nt: TGTGCCAGTAGCGGACAGGCACTCACCGGGGAGCTGTTTTTT
cdr3_aa: CASSGQALTGELFF

v_call: TRBV9
d_call: .
clone_size: many
j_call: TRBJ2-1
cdr3_nt: TGTGCCAGCAGCGTAGGAGGAGAGCAGTTCTTC
cdr3_aa: CASSVGGEQFF

v_call: TRBV20-1
d_call: .
clone_size: .
j_call: TRBJ1-1
cdr3_nt: TGCAGTGCTAGAGTGGTCAGTGAAGCTTTCTTT
cdr3_aa: CSARVVSEAFF

v_call: TRBV7-9
d_call: TRBD1
clone_size: .
j_call: TRBJ2-6
cdr3_nt: TGTGCCAGCAGCTTGCAAACGGACAGGGGCTCGCAGGGCTCTGGGGCCAACGTCCTGACTTTC
cdr3_aa: CASSLQTDRGSQGSGANVLTF

v_call: TRBV12-3/TRBV12-4
d_call: .
clone_size: .
j_call: TRBJ1-3
cdr3_nt: TGTGCCAGCAGTTTACGGATGCCAGGCTTCTCTGGAAACACCATATATTTT
cdr3_aa: CASSLRMPGFSGNTIYF

v_call: TRBV5-1
d_call: .
clone_size: once
j_call: TRBJ1-2
cdr3_nt: TGCGCCAGCAGCTTGGGGGCTAGGGACTATGGCTACACCTTC
cdr3_aa: CASSLGARDYGYTF

v_call: TRBV19
d_call: .
clone_size: .
j_call: TRBJ1-2
cdr3_nt: TGTGCCAGTAGTCCGACGCCCTTAGGAAACTATGGCTACACCTTC
cdr3_aa: CASSPTPLGNYGYTF

v_call: TRBV7-9
d_call: .
clone_size: .
j_call: TRBJ2-1
cdr3_nt: TGTGCCAGCAGTAGGTTAGGGACTTTGGTATACAATGAGCAGTTCTTC
cdr3_aa: CASSRLGTLVYNEQFF

v_call: TRBV29-1
d_call: .
clone_size: many
j_call: TRBJ1-1
cdr3_nt: TGCAGCGTTTCGGAGCAAAGCACTGAAGCTTTCTTT
cdr3_aa: CSVSEQSTEAFF

v_call: TRBV20-1
d_call: TRBD2
clone_size: .
j_call: TRBJ2-5
cdr3_nt: TGTAGTGCTAGAATGGCGGGAGGGGAAGAGACCCAGTACTTC
cdr3_aa: CSARMAGGEETQYF

v_call: TRBV24-1
d_call: .
clone_size: once
j_call: TRBJ2-3
cdr3_nt: TGTGCCACTAGCTTTGGTTTGGGAGATACGCAGTATTTT
cdr3_aa: CATSFGLGDTQYF

v_call: TRBV5-1
d_call: TRBD1
clone_size: many
j_call: TRBJ1-1
cdr3_nt: TGCGCCAGCAGCTCGGGACAGATGAACACTGAAGCTTTCTTT
cdr3_aa: CASSSGQMNTEAFF

v_call: TRBV7-2
d_call: .
clone_size: .
j_call: TRBJ2-2
cdr3_nt: TGTGCCAGCAGCTCGGTCGAGGCCGGGGAGCTGTTTTTT
cdr3_aa: CASSSVEAGELFF